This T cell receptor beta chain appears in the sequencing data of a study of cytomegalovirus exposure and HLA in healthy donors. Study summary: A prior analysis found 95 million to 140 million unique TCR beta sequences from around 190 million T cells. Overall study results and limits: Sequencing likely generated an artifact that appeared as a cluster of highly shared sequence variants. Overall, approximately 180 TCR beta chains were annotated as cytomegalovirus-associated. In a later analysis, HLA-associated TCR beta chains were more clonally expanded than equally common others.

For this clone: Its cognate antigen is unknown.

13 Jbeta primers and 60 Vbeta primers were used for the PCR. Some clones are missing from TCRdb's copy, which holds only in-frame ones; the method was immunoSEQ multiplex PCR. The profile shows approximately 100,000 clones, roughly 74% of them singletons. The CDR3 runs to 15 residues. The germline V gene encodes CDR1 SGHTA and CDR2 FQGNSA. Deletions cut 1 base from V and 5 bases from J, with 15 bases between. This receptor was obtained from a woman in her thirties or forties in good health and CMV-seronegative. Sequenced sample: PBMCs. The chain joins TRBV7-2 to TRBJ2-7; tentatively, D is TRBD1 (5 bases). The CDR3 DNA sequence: TGTGCCAGCAGCTTAGATCAGGGTGCTTGGGACGAGCAGTACTTC. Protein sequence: CASSLDQGAWDEQYF.